The clone carrying this T cell receptor (beta chain) was detected only once. Its antigen is currently unknown. These data are taken from a study of T cell responses to AZD1222 COVID-19 vaccine. Germline V gene data show CDR1 as SGHTA and CDR2 as FQGTGA. The germline V and J ends were trimmed by 3 bases and 6 bases, with 3 bases remaining between them. The CDR3 extends over 12 amino acids. Study outcomes and limitations: Vaccine-associated CD4 TCRs spanned spike, dominant at 160-218 and 743-854.

Sequencing was performed with immunoSEQ multiplex PCR; in TCRdb, only in-frame clones are kept and a portion is missing. The table shows 120,000 or so clones, with roughly 82% occurring only once. This receptor was identified in an adult who received the AZD1222 COVID-19 vaccine. The sample in question was peripheral blood, obtained 28 days after the second AZD1222 dose. The gene calls are TRBV7-3 and TRBJ1-6; D not certain. The CDR3 sequence is CASSFFNSPLHF. The CDR3 DNA is TGTGCCAGCAGCTTTTTTAATTCACCCCTCCACTTT.